This T cell receptor beta chain was retrieved from a study of Graves' ophthalmopathy and Graves' hyperthyroidism. Other autoimmune diseases, uncontrolled infections, pregnancy or lactation ruled patients out of participation. Clinical symptoms, serum thyroxine, TRAb, thyroid ultrasound and orbital computed tomography were relied on for diagnosis. Ten or more counts support this clonotype. As the template, RNA transcripts were used to amplify TCR beta CDR3 regions. The authors performed first-round RT-PCR with HTBI primers and then a second-round multiplex PCR. One entry per CDR3 protein, called by TCRdb with MiXCR from the multiplex PCR reads. This sample has some 400,000 distinct CDR3 sequences, with around 19% found just once. Germline V gene sequence: CDR1 SNHLY, CDR2 FYNNEI. The ends lost 6 bases at V and 0 bases at J; junction bases unmatched: 4. There are 14 residues in the CDR3.

The chain combines TRBV2 with TRBJ1-2; 7 nucleotides line up with TRBD1. The sample taken for sequencing was peripheral blood. This clonotype originated in a woman aged 18-35 years with Graves' ophthalmopathy. Written as DNA, the CDR3 is TGTGCCAGCAGATCACAGGGGCCTAACTATGGCTACACCTTC. It specifies CASRSQGPNYGYTF. Using reference TRBV2 and TRBJ1-2 for the parts outside the CDR3, the full variable domain is EPEVTQTPSHQVTQMGQEVILRCVPISNHLYFYWYRQILGQKVEFLVSFYNNEISEKSEIFDDQFSVERPDGSNFTLKIRSTKLEDSAMYFCASRSQGPNYGYTFGSGTRLTVV.